This is a list of T cell receptor beta chains from one sample in a study of T cell responses to AZD1222 COVID-19 vaccine. Data came from immunoSEQ multiplex PCR; TCRdb stores just in-frame clones and leaves some out. The sample consists of fewer than 200,000 clones, 80% to 90% of them appearing once. The input for sequencing was peripheral blood, taken on day 0 of AZD1222 vaccination. These receptors were collected from an adult in good health. Each CDR3 is given with its conserved first and last residue. A D gene is named only where the DNA matches it firmly. Rows give clone size only sometimes, using once, few, many, or a class for an expanded clone.

>few|TRBV5-6|TRBD1|TRBJ1-2
CASSSEAWTGGNYGYTF
TGTGCCAGCAGCTCAGAAGCCTGGACAGGGGGAAACTATGGCTACACCTTC
>-|TRBV5-1|-|TRBJ2-7
CASSLEAGRTYEQYF
TGCGCCAGCAGCTTGGAGGCGGGGCGAACCTACGAGCAGTACTTC
>once|TRBV20-1|-|TRBJ1-2
CSASTTQGNYGYTF
TGCAGTGCTAGTACGACGCAGGGAAACTATGGCTACACCTTC
>-|TRBV3-1/TRBV3-2|-|TRBJ2-5
CASSRRGGSLGPINQETQYF
TGTGCCAGCAGCCGGAGGGGGGGAAGCCTAGGCCCTATAAACCAAGAGACCCAGTACTTC
>once|TRBV18|-|TRBJ2-1
CASSPPSGAYYNEQFF
TGTGCCAGCTCACCACCGAGCGGAGCTTACTACAATGAGCAGTTCTTC
>-|TRBV6-2/TRBV6-3|-|TRBJ2-4
CASSYSMGKNIQYF
TGTGCCAGCAGTTACTCGATGGGGAAAAACATTCAGTACTTC
>-|TRBV19|-|TRBJ2-2
CASSIGGRGARTGELFF
TGTGCCAGTAGTATAGGTGGTCGCGGGGCGCGCACCGGGGAGCTGTTTTTT
>-|TRBV6-2/TRBV6-3|-|TRBJ2-1
CASSWPVGGAGNEQFF
TGTGCCAGCAGTTGGCCAGTGGGGGGGGCGGGCAATGAGCAGTTCTTC
>-|TRBV11-2|-|TRBJ1-2
CASSSIDRIYGYTF
TGTGCCAGCAGCTCAATTGACAGGATCTATGGCTACACCTTC
>once|TRBV6-5|TRBD1|TRBJ2-5
CASSPSYRGQETQYF
TGTGCCAGCAGTCCATCCTACAGGGGGCAGGAGACCCAGTACTTC
>-|TRBV11-2|-|TRBJ2-7
CASSFRPADSSGEQYF
TGTGCCAGCAGCTTCCGACCCGCGGACAGCAGTGGAGAGCAGTACTTC
>once|TRBV3-1/TRBV3-2|-|TRBJ2-3
CASSLSPWGDTQYF
TGTGCCAGCAGCCTCAGCCCTTGGGGAGATACGCAGTATTTT
>-|TRBV5-1|TRBD1|TRBJ1-1
CASSQRDRNTEAFF
TGCGCCAGCAGCCAAAGGGACAGAAACACTGAAGCTTTCTTT
>-|TRBV28|-|TRBJ2-1
CASETTGRSYNEQFF
TGTGCCAGCGAGACTACAGGGCGTTCTTACAATGAGCAGTTCTTC
>once|TRBV3-1/TRBV3-2|-|TRBJ1-2
CASSQVGQHNYGYTF
TGTGCCAGCAGCCAGGTAGGGCAGCACAACTATGGCTACACCTTC
>-|TRBV12-3/TRBV12-4|-|TRBJ1-4
CASSFGAREKLFF
TGTGCCAGCAGTTTTGGGGCTCGTGAAAAACTGTTTTTT
>-|TRBV29-1|-|TRBJ2-3
CSAVLAPTDTQYF
TGCAGCGCCGTCCTAGCGCCCACAGATACGCAGTATTTT
>once|TRBV3-1/TRBV3-2|TRBD1|TRBJ1-1
CASSYWTGEAFF
TGTGCCAGCAGCTATTGGACAGGGGAAGCTTTCTTT
>-|TRBV4-1|TRBD1|TRBJ1-5
CASSQVDRADQPQHF
TGCGCCAGCAGCCAAGTGGACAGGGCGGATCAGCCCCAGCATTTT
>-|TRBV5-1|TRBD1|TRBJ2-1
CASSLQGVPDEQFF
TGCGCCAGCAGCTTGCAGGGGGTACCGGATGAGCAGTTCTTC
>-|TRBV11-2|TRBD1|TRBJ2-7
CASSLNTGGYEQYF
TGTGCCAGCAGCTTAAATACAGGGGGCTACGAGCAGTACTTC
>once|TRBV29-1|TRBD1|TRBJ1-2
CSVGEPGTGGQRGYTF
TGCAGCGTTGGGGAGCCCGGGACAGGGGGCCAGAGGGGCTACACCTTC
>-|TRBV11-2|-|TRBJ2-5
CASSLNPSWDETQYF
TGTGCCAGCAGCTTAAATCCTAGCTGGGACGAGACCCAGTACTTC
>-|TRBV28|-|TRBJ1-2
CASSLRERSGYTF
TGTGCCAGCAGTTTACGGGAGAGAAGTGGCTACACCTTC
>-|TRBV2|TRBD1|TRBJ1-1
CASSETGNLTEAFF
TGTGCCAGCAGTGAGACAGGGAATCTGACTGAAGCTTTCTTT
>-|TRBV2|-|TRBJ2-1
CASTLYPLQGFSYNEQFF
TGTGCCAGCACCCTTTACCCCTTACAGGGCTTTTCCTACAATGAGCAGTTCTTC
>-|TRBV27|-|TRBJ2-1
CASSFDSSYNEQFF
TGTGCCAGCAGTTTCGACAGCTCCTACAATGAGCAGTTCTTC
>-|TRBV28|-|TRBJ1-1
CASSQTANTEAFF
TGTGCCAGCAGCCAAACAGCGAACACTGAAGCTTTCTTT
>-|TRBV28|-|TRBJ1-3
CASTLTSGNTIYF
TGTGCCAGCACGCTCACCTCTGGAAACACCATATATTTT
>-|TRBV3-1/TRBV3-2|-|TRBJ1-5
CASSPVQTGYSNQPQHF
TGTGCCAGCAGCCCCGTTCAGACAGGATATAGCAATCAGCCCCAGCATTTT
>-|TRBV12-3/TRBV12-4|-|TRBJ2-7
CASSFRGSEQYF
TGTGCCAGCAGTTTCAGGGGTAGCGAGCAGTACTTC
>-|TRBV3-1/TRBV3-2|-|TRBJ1-6
CASSQEGSRGSYNSPLHF
TGTGCCAGCAGCCAAGAAGGGTCGAGGGGCTCCTATAATTCACCCCTCCACTTT
>-|TRBV5-4|-|TRBJ1-1
CASSLAGPYEAFF
TGTGCCAGCAGCTTGGCGGGTCCTTATGAAGCTTTCTTT
>-|TRBV19|TRBD1|TRBJ1-5
CASSRTGGLIYSNQPQHF
TGTGCCAGTAGTAGGACAGGGGGGCTTATCTATAGCAATCAGCCCCAGCATTTT
>once|TRBV5-4|-|TRBJ2-1
CASSPEDYNEQFF
TGTGCCAGCAGCCCAGAAGATTACAATGAGCAGTTCTTC
>-|TRBV11-2|TRBD1|TRBJ2-7
CASSRTGSPSEQYF
TGTGCCAGCAGCCGGACAGGGTCCCCCTCCGAGCAGTACTTC
>-|TRBV27|TRBD1|TRBJ2-7
CASSLWPTGLYEQYF
TGTGCCAGCAGTTTATGGCCGACAGGGCTTTACGAGCAGTACTTC
>-|TRBV7-3|TRBD2|TRBJ2-3
CASSLSGPSTDTQYF
TGTGCCAGCAGCCTTAGCGGGCCTAGCACAGATACGCAGTATTTT
>-|TRBV6-5|-|TRBJ1-5
CASGRDGNQPQHF
TGTGCCAGCGGCCGGGACGGCAATCAGCCCCAGCATTTT
>once|TRBV12-3/TRBV12-4|-|TRBJ1-3
CASSGQTNTIYF
TGTGCCAGCAGTGGACAGACAAACACCATATATTTT
>-|TRBV6-8|-|TRBJ2-5
CASAARTLPGRETQYF
TGTGCCAGCGCGGCCCGGACCCTCCCGGGTAGGGAGACCCAGTACTTC
>-|TRBV9|-|TRBJ2-3
CASKGAHGGTDTQYF
TGTGCCAGCAAAGGGGCCCACGGGGGCACAGATACGCAGTATTTT
>-|TRBV5-1|-|TRBJ1-5
CASSFTGMGQPQHF
TGCGCCAGCAGCTTTACAGGGATGGGGCAGCCCCAGCATTTT
>-|TRBV4-3|-|TRBJ1-1
CASSQEYRTNTEAFF
TGCGCCAGCAGCCAAGAGTACAGAACGAACACTGAAGCTTTCTTT
>-|TRBV3-1/TRBV3-2|-|TRBJ1-5
CASSQGEKWAQPQHF
TGTGCCAGCAGCCAAGGAGAAAAGTGGGCTCAGCCCCAGCATTTT